The rows below give T cell receptor beta chains drawn from one sample of a study of blood T cell repertoires in COVID-19. Sequencing was performed with immunoSEQ multiplex PCR; in TCRdb, only in-frame clones are kept and a portion is missing. Of some 130,000 clones listed, roughly nine tenths are singletons. The sequenced sample was peripheral blood. Receptors originate from a woman in her 70s with COVID-19, enrolled during active disease. The CDR3 runs from the conserved cysteine through the conserved F or W.

>TRBV28
CASSLGYLPGDSPLHF
>TRBV3-1/TRBV3-2
CASSQGQGNYGYTF
>TRBV6-5
CASTGPTGYEQYF
>TRBV10-3
CAISESTVTGLNTEAFF
>TRBV7-2
CASTGKAGGTSIQYF
>TRBV5-1
CASSFRTGINTGELFF
>TRBV7-6
CASSSSSGGALEQFF
>TRBV18
CASSPPNSRSSYNEQFF
>TRBV7-9
CASSLPLDRINEKLFF
>TRBV18
CASSPRDSKNTEAFF
>TRBV18
CASSPQQRANLFRGDTQYF
>TRBV2
CASSDGVGETQYF
>TRBV6-5
CASSFQGEAFF
>TRBV10-2
CASRGTGINEKLFF
>TRBV27
CASSFAGTAETQYF
>TRBV11-3
CASSLVGSSGSETQYF
>TRBV7-3
CASSPSGGTYEQYF
>TRBV5-1
CASSLVQVLGYGYTF
>TRBV5-6
CASSLKGTIEKLFF
>TRBV7-8
CASSFAGTDNSPLHF
>TRBV9
CASSVEGRPFSTDTQYF
>TRBV6-1
CASSEKRQGGAGELFF
>TRBV6-5
CASSRDRVGGELFF
>TRBV13
CASSFGTSGGNEQFF
>TRBV18
CASSPPTPNTEAFF
>TRBV6-5
CATTRGGNQPQHF
>TRBV2
CASSLSSYEQYF
>TRBV5-1
CASSYLSGGNQETQYF
>TRBV13
CASRHRGGQSSYNSPLHF
>TRBV3-1/TRBV3-2
CASSLRESKAFF
>TRBV15
CATSRVAGNTDTQYF
>TRBV15
CATSRTGSGYGYTF
>TRBV3-1/TRBV3-2
CASSLKAGRADTQYF
>TRBV6-5
CASSRRGNQPQHF
>TRBV5-1
CASSWTGGKAGELFF
>TRBV28
CASRRTANEKLFF
>TRBV3-1/TRBV3-2
CASSQVPGATKGTEAFF
>TRBV18
CASSPSGGVAGEQYF
>TRBV7-3
CASSPQGRETQYF
>TRBV5-8
CASSSGLAGYQETQYF
>TRBV2
CASSDQARGRYNEQFF
>TRBV5-1
CASSLPGTDTQYF
>TRBV6-5
CASRSGGNTEAFF
>TRBV7-8
CASLAPREQYF
>TRBV5-6
CASSFRDSYNSPLHF
>TRBV6-1
CASSDPASTEAFF
>TRBV27
CASSTPGGAYEQYF
>TRBV6-1
CASSERWQGRGNEKLFF
>TRBV4-2
CASSQKLAGSTDTQYF
>TRBV11-3
CASSLGSQETQYF
>TRBV4-1
CASSPRGSGSSYNEQFF
>TRBV30
CAWRTKGGASDTQYF
>TRBV7-9
CASSFRSPGTTNEKLFF
>TRBV19
CASSIAQGATKNIQYF